The source of this T cell receptor beta chain is a study of blood T cell repertoires in COVID-19. The age range of participants was about 18 to 89 years, with residence in more than 20 US areas. Participant-given clinical history determined each cohort assignment. CDR3 length: 14 amino acids. The germline gives CDR1 KGHSH, CDR2 LQKENI. Trimming pared 2 bases from V and 8 bases from J, leaving 15 bases between. As handled by the study authors: The assay estimated nucleated cells by amplifying reference gene primers. Only in-frame clones appear in the TCRdb table, and some are missing; sequencing was by immunoSEQ multiplex PCR. From that table come the V and J calls and clone size; the DNA was used to work out D and trimming. The table records over 300,000 clones, around nine tenths of them present only once.

The origin of this receptor is a woman between 40 and 55 years old who had recovered from COVID-19. The sample was PBMCs or T cells enriched from blood (not recorded which). The chain joins TRBV18 to TRBJ1-1; D is possibly TRBD1 (6 bases). DNA of the CDR3: TGTGCCAGCTCACCAAATATGGAGGGGGGGGAAGCTTTCTTT. Translation: CASSPNMEGGEAFF.